One TCR beta chain is described in this entry. Study processing details: It was from reference gene primer amplification that nucleated cell counts were estimated. The repertoire was sequenced with immunoSEQ multiplex PCR; TCRdb's copy has only in-frame clones and lacks some. V, J and clone size are taken as reported in that table, and D and trimming were inferred from the DNA itself. The sample records 450,000 or so clones, 75% to 90% being singletons. The data originate from a study of blood T cell repertoires in COVID-19. Turning to the study itself: Sites across the United States, Italy and Spain contributed samples from acute and convalescent COVID-19. Sources were T cells, B-cell-depleted T cells, or PBMCs; the material itself was cDNA or gDNA.

The CDR3 spans 14 residues. From germline, CDR1 is MNHNY and CDR2 SVGAGI (reference sequence). V lost 5 bases and J 2 bases, leaving 13 bases between the germline ends. Patients at the Seattle site were enrolled during active infection and followed longitudinally. The sequence derives from a man between 18 and 35 years old with COVID-19, enrolled during active disease. Sequenced sample: peripheral blood. The chain links TRBV6-6 to TRBJ2-7; a weak D match, TRBD1 (6 bases). The CDR3 DNA reads as TGTGCCAGCAGTGTAGACAGGTCGACCTACGAGCAGTACTTC. This gives the protein CASSVDRSTYEQYF.